This T cell receptor beta chain came from a study of human T cells and chemical hapten exposure (dated by TCRdb to 2020 to 2022). Regarding the research as a whole: For sensitization, 2% DPC in acetone was applied to a 2 cm by 2 cm area of upper inner arm skin. Throughout the approximately 24-week study period, patients were also given weekly therapeutic DPC doses on the scalp. Patch testing was done on the upper back using Finn chambers containing 0.01% DPC, and results were scored after 6 days according to International Contact Dermatitis Research Group standards. Most of the patients in the cohort were female, and the cohort covered alopecia areata with under or over 50% scalp involvement, alopecia totalis and alopecia universalis. Libraries were pooled for sequencing, and variation in per-sample TCR yields was attributed mainly to small differences in library volumes within the pool. This study followed changes in the peripheral blood TCR repertoire in vivo during primary and secondary sensitization of alopecia patients to the hapten diphenylcyclopropenone (DPC). Blood samples were taken from patients before sensitization (week 0) and at 2, 6 and about 24 weeks after DPC sensitization. Twenty-nine alopecia patients gave blood for TCR sequencing at one to four time points (pre-sensitization, 2, 6 and 24 weeks).

Points on this clonotype: Its recognized antigen is unknown. It has no much larger one-base neighbor in the sample; base qualities were not kept.

In the paper's terms, the time point label means: pre-sensitization, week 0. Taken with the paper, the label for treatment or condition translates to: therapeutic diphenylcyclopropenone sensitization with weekly scalp DPC. Blood at each patch-test visit was drawn before the patch test was applied. Eligible patients were aged 18 to 70, diagnosed with alopecia, deemed suitable for DPC therapy, and excluded if pregnant. Total RNA was extracted from unfractionated whole blood collected in Tempus Blood RNA tubes. The CDR3 has 17 amino acids, counting the end cysteine and phenylalanine. Solely the CDR3 DNA is kept, with 51 bases framed from the first base. The CDR1 and CDR2 encoded by the germline V gene are LGHNA and YSLEER. Here V drops 0 bases and J drops 3 bases, and the junction holds 4 bases not matched to any gene. Overall study results and their limits: Alopecia, a presumed autoimmune disease, was present in all patients, so the immune response of the patients might differ from that of healthy individuals. DPC sensitization did not change how many TCRs were above 1 in 1000 frequency, and no evidence was found of alterations in global repertoire structure. The number of PT1 expanded TCRs positively correlated with patch test score, significant at thresholds 8, 16 and 32 but not 4. Repeated subsampling changed both the strength of the expansion versus patch-test correlation and the threshold at which the correlation became significant. Expanded TCRs formed significantly more large CDR3 similarity clusters than pre-sensitization or healthy control sets, consistent with antigen-driven responses.

Library prep was done by RACE. For sequencing, a NextSeq 500 was employed. During library preparation, unique molecular identifiers were attached to individual cDNA molecules so that TCRs could be counted quantitatively and reproducibly. Both TCR alpha and TCR beta chains were sequenced from each blood RNA sample. In the authors' own workflow: A median of about 87,000 TCRs per sample was observed, with a range of about 23,224 to 690,600. The Decombinator software suite was used to annotate the V, J and CDR3 of the TCR reads. For PS versus PT1 abundance plots, all samples were subsampled to the same number of TCRs (28,000). TCRs were defined as expanded if absent before sensitization and observed at least eight times at the 2-week time point. TCRdb trimmed public reads at Q25 via fastp, called clones via MiXCR and kept in-frame beta chains. Identical CDR3 proteins give one entry, which carries the most common genes and DNA. TCRdb, not the original authors, processed these V and J calls. The sample data list some 250,000 distinct CDR3 sequences, and around 7% of these were observed just once. Together, the top ten hold 1.2% of the sample.

This TCR derives from a man between 18 and 29 years old with alopecia areata. Some clones in this sample may be carry-over from other donors' samples. The sample in question was whole blood, obtained in connection with sensitization to the hapten diphenylcyclopropenone (DPC). The V and J genes are TRBV4-3 and TRBJ2-1; the junction holds 11 bases that match TRBD1. CDR3 reads: CASSQEPGQGGYNEQFF. The sequence in DNA is TGCGCCAGCAGCCAAGAGCCGGGACAGGGGGGCTACAATGAGCAGTTCTTC.